A selection of T cell receptor beta chains follows, all from one sample in a study of OX40 agonist ivuxolimab in advanced cancers. TCRdb's table, derived via immunoSEQ multiplex PCR, lists solely in-frame clones and lacks some. The sample comprises under 90,000 clones, almost 85% of which are singletons, and less than 2.5% rests with the top ten. Sequenced material: CD4+ or CD8+ T cells sorted from blood, taken in a trial of the OX40 agonist ivuxolimab. These receptors all stem from an adult with an advanced solid tumor such as melanoma, head and neck, liver or kidney cancer. The CDR3 runs from the conserved cysteine through the conserved F or W. Each record gives: clone size, J gene, CDR3 length, D gene, V gene, CDR3 DNA, CDR3 protein. The D gene is left open where the match is weak. Rows give clone size only sometimes, using once, few, many, or a class for an expanded clone.

>once|TRBJ2-7|15|NA|TRBV6-6
TGTGCCAGCAGTTTGTCGGGACGGACAATCGACGAGCAGTACTTC
CASSLSGRTIDEQYF
>once|TRBJ2-3|16|TRBD2|TRBV5-1
TGCGCCAGCAGCTTGGGCGGTAGCGGGAGCACAGATACGCAGTATTTT
CASSLGGSGSTDTQYF
>NA|TRBJ1-3|16|NA|TRBV4-1
TGCGCCAGCAGCCAACCCATCAGTCTCGTCGGAAACACCATATATTTT
CASSQPISLVGNTIYF
>NA|TRBJ2-2|15|TRBD2|TRBV11-3
TGTGCCAGCAGCCCGAGACTAGCGGGAGAGGGGGAGCTGTTTTTT
CASSPRLAGEGELFF
>NA|TRBJ1-4|14|NA|TRBV16
TGTGCCAGCAGCCAATCGGATTCGCGTGAAAAACTGTTTTTT
CASSQSDSREKLFF
>NA|TRBJ2-5|13|NA|TRBV7-3
TGTGCCAGCAGCTTATCACAGCAAGAGACCCAGTACTTC
CASSLSQQETQYF
>NA|TRBJ1-2|13|NA|TRBV2
TGTGCCAGCAGTGAGGGGGGGGTCCGCCGCTACACCTTC
CASSEGGVRRYTF
>NA|TRBJ2-2|16|TRBD1|TRBV12-5
TGTGCTAGTGGTTTGGAGCGACAGGGGAACACCGGGGAGCTGTTTTTT
CASGLERQGNTGELFF
>NA|TRBJ2-5|14|NA|TRBV11-2
TGTGCCAGCAGAGGAGGGGGGCAGGTAGAGACCCAGTACTTC
CASRGGGQVETQYF
>once|TRBJ2-1|15|NA|TRBV19
TGTGCAACGAGCGACGGCACAGGGCCCTACAATGAGCAGTTCTTC
CATSDGTGPYNEQFF
>NA|TRBJ2-1|15|TRBD1|TRBV9
TGTGCCAGCAGCGAAACAGGGGTGTCCTACAATGAGCAGTTCTTC
CASSETGVSYNEQFF
>once|TRBJ1-1|14|TRBD1|TRBV7-9
TGTGCCAGCAGCTTACAGACAGGGCGGACTGAAGCTTTCTTT
CASSLQTGRTEAFF
>few|TRBJ2-7|12|NA|TRBV10-1
TGCGCCAGCAATCGAAGAGACTACGAGCAGTACTTC
CASNRRDYEQYF
>NA|TRBJ1-1|14|NA|TRBV9
TGTGCCAGCAGCCCCCAACTGGGGGGGACTGAAGCTTTCTTT
CASSPQLGGTEAFF
>NA|TRBJ2-1|15|TRBD2|TRBV9
TGTGCCAGCAGCGTAGCTACGGGGAGGGGCAATGAGCAGTTCTTC
CASSVATGRGNEQFF
>once|TRBJ1-1|14|NA|TRBV5-1
TGCGCCAGCAGGGAAAGGAGAGTGAACACTGAAGCTTTCTTT
CASRERRVNTEAFF
>NA|TRBJ1-1|17|NA|TRBV9
TGTGCCAGCAGCGTAGGATTGAGAGGAGGGCCGGACACTGAAGCTTTCTTT
CASSVGLRGGPDTEAFF
>NA|TRBJ1-4|14|NA|TRBV28
TGTGCCAGCCATACACGGGGCCCGAATGAAAAACTGTTTTTT
CASHTRGPNEKLFF
>NA|TRBJ1-3|14|NA|TRBV5-4
TGTGCCAGCAGCTTGCTGGGGACAGGAAACACCATATATTTT
CASSLLGTGNTIYF
>NA|TRBJ2-7|19|TRBD1|TRBV19
TGTGCCAGTAGTCCTGCCGGGACAGGGGTTTTAACCTCCCGTTACGAGCAGTACTTC
CASSPAGTGVLTSRYEQYF
>NA|TRBJ2-6|14|NA|TRBV7-2
TGTGCCAGCAGCTTAGGGACAGGGGCCAACGTCCTGACTTTC
CASSLGTGANVLTF
>NA|TRBJ2-7|14|TRBD1|TRBV11-2
TGTGCCAGCAGCTTCCGGGACAGGGGGCTTGAGCAGTACTTC
CASSFRDRGLEQYF